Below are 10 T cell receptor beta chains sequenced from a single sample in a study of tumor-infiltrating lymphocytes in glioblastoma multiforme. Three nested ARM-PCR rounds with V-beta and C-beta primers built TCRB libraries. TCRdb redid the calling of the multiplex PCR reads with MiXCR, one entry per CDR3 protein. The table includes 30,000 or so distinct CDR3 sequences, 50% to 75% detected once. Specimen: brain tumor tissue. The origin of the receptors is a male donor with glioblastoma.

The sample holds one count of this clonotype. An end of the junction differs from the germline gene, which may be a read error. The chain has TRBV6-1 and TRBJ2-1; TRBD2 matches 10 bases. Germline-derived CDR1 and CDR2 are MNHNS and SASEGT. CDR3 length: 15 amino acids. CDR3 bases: TGTGCCTGCAGTGAAGGGCTAGCGGGAGCCTGTGAGCAGTTCTTC. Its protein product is CACSEGLAGACEQFF.

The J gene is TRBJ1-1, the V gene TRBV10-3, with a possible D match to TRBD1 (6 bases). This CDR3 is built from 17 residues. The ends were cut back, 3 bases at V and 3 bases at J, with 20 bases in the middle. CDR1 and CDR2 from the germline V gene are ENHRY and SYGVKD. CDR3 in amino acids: CAISERLPGQGDTEAFF. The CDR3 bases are TGTGCCATCAGTGAACGACTACCGGGACAAGGGGACACTGAAGCTTTCTTT.

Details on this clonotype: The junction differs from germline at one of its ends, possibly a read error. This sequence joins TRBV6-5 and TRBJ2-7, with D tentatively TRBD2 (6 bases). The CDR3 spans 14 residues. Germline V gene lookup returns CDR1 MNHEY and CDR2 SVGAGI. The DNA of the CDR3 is TGTGCTAGCAGGCTAGCGAGTCAGACCTACGAGCAGTACTTC. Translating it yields CASRLASQTYEQYF.

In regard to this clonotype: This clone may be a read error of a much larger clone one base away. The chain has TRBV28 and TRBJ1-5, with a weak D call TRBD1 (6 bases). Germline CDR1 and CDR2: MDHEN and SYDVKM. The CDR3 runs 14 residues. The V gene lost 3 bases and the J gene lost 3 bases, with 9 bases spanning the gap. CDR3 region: CASSFGQTNQPQHF. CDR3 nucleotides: TGTGCCAGCAGTTTCGGACAGACCAATCAGCCCCAGCATTTT.

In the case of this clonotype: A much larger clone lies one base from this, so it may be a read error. The DNA for the CDR3 is TGTGCCAGCGCGACAGGGTTTGATTCACTCCTCCACTTT. As protein: CASATGFDSLLHF. This chain uses TRBV7-9 with TRBJ1-6; TRBD1 matches 7 bases. Germline CDR1 and CDR2: SEHNR and FQNEAQ (reference sequence). This CDR3 has 13 residues.

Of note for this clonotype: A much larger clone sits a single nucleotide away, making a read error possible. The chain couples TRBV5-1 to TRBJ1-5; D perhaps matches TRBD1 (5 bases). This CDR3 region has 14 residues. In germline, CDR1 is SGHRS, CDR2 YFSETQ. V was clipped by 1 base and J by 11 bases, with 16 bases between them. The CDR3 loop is CASSLSQGVQSQHF. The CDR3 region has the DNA TGCGCCAGCAGCTTGAGTCAGGGAGTACAGTCCCAGCATTTT. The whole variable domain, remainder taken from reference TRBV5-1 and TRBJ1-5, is KAGVTQTPRYLIKTRGQQVTLSCSPISGHRSVSWYQQTPGQGLQFLFEYFSETQRNKGNFPGRFSGRQFSNSRSEMNVSTLELGDSALYLCASSLSQGVQSQHFGDGTRLSIL.

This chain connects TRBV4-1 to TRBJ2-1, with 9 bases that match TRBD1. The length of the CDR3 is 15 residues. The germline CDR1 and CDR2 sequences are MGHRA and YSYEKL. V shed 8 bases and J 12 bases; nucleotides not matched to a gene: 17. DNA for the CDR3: TGCGCCAGCGGCCTGATATACCGACAGGGGGATGGGCAGTTCTTC. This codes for CASGLIYRQGDGQFF.

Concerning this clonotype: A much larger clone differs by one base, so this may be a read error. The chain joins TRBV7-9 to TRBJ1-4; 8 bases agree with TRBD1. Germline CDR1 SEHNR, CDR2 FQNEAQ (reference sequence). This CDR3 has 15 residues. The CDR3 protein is CASSLGTGGREKPFF. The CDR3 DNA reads TGTGCCAGCAGCTTAGGAACAGGGGGTAGAGAAAAACCGTTTTTT. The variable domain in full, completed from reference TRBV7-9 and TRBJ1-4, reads DTGVSQNPRHKITKRGQNVTFRCDPISEHNRLYWYRQTLGQGPEFLTYFQNEAQLEKSRLLSDRFSAERPKGSFSTLEIQRTEQGDSAMYLCASSLGTGGREKPFFGSGTQLSVL.

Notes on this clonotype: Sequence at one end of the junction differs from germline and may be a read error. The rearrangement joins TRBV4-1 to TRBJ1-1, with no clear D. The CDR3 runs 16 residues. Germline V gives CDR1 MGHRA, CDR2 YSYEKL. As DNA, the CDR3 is TGCACCAGCAACCAAGATCGGTACAGACTGAACACTGAAGCTTTCTTT. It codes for CTSNQDRYRLNTEAFF.

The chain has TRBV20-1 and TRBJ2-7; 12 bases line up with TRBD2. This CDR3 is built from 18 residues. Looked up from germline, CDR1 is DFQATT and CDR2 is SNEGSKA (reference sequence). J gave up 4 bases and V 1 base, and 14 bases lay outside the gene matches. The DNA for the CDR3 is TGCAGTGCTAGAGTGGTCGAGGAGGGACTAGCGGGTACTTACGAGCAGTACTTC. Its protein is CSARVVEEGLAGTYEQYF.